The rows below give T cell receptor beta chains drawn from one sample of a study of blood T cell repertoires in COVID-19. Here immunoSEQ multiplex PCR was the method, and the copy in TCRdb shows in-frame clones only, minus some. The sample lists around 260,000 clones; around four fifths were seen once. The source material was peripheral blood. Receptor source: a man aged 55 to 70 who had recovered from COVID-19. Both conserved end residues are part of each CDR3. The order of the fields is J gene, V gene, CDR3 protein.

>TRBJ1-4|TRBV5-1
CASTSSGAGREKLFF
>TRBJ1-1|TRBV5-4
CASSPGSLTEAFF
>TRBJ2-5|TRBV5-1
CASSLIPPSGTSGRVLETQYF
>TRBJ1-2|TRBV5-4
CASSSSPLTRVGGYTF
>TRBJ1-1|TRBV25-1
CASSQPGQGFVGAFF
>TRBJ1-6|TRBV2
CASQDRGGSPLHF
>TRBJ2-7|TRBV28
CASSFGGTGDYEQYF
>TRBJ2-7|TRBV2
CASWGGSQYEQYF
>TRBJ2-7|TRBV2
CASSEYYEQYF
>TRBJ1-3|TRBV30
CAWSSPTGTGNTIYF
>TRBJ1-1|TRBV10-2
CAAGGGSVEAFF
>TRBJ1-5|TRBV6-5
CASIPQPNQPQHF
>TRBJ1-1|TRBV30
CAWRTGGGNTEAFF
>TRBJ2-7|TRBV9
CASSPSPQVYEQYF
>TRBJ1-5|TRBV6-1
CASSEAGHSNQPQHF
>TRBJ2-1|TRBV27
CASSILSGSSGEQFF
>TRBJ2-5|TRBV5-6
CASSALGSGRGETQYF
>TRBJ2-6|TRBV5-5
CASSLTGQGSGANVLTF
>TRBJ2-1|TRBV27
CASSSLGLLGNEQFF
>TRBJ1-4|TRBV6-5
CASSRTGGDEKLFF
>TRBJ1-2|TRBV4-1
CASSQIGRGPNYGYTF
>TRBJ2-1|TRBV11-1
CASSFGTGGYNEQFF
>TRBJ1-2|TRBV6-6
CASRKQDNYGYTF
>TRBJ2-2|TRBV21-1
CASSKVPSGTGELFF
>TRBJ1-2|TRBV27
CASRSILYGYTF
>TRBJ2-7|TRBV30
CAWSEPPGEQYF
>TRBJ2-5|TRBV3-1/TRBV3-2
CASSLTGGLVETQYF
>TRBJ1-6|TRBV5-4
CASSLGAAVNSPLHF
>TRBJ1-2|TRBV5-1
CASRRDSTNYGYTF
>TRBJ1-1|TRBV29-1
CSVGEGGATEAFF
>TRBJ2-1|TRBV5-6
CASTGRGRYNEQFF
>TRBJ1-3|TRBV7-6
CASSLFPPDRLISGNTIYF
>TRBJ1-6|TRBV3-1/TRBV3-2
CASSELGARVLHF
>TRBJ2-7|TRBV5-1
CASSLDPGSYEQYF
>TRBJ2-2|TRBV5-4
CASSLELAGVVTGELFF